This TCR beta chain was identified in a study of T-cell reconstitution after alpha-beta-depleted transplantation in children. Unique molecular identifiers were used to barcode this TCRbeta library. TCRdb analysed the PCR reads with MiXCR anew, one entry per CDR3 protein. The sample includes about 60,000 distinct CDR3 sequences, less than 55% of them seen just once. The sample consisted of PBMCs, mostly from graft donor cells, taken 360 days after TCRalphabeta/CD19-depleted stem cell transplant. The sequence came from a male patient younger than 18 who had a stem cell transplant for acute lymphoblastic leukemia, so the T cells may come from the graft donor.

The DNA for the CDR3 is TGTGCCAGCAGCTTAGTGGGGGGGCGAGTCACAGATACGCAGTATTTT. Residues: CASSLVGGRVTDTQYF. The chain carries TRBV7-8 and TRBJ2-3, with D possibly matching TRBD2 (7 bases). Germline V gives CDR1 SGHVS, CDR2 FQNEAQ. Trimming took 1 base from V and 2 from J, leaving 13 bases between them. The CDR3 length is 16 residues.